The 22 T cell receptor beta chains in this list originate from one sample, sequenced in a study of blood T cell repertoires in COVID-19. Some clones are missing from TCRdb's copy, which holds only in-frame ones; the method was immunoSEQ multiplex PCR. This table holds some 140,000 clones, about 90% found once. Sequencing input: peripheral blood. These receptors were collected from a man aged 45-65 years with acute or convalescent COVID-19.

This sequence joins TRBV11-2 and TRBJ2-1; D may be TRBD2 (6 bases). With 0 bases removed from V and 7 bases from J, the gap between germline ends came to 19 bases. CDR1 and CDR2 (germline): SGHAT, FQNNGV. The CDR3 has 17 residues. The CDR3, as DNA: TGTGCCAGCAGCTTAGATCGGGGAGGTAGCAAGCCAAATGAGCAGTTCTTC. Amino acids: CASSLDRGGSKPNEQFF.

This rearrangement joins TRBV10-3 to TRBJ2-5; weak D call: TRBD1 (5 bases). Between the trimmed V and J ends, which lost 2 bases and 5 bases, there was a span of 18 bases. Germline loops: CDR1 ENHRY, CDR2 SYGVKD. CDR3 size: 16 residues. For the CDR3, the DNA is TGTGCCATCAGTGAGCCCAACCAGGGCAGGTTTGAGACCCAGTACTTC. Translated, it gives CAISEPNQGRFETQYF.

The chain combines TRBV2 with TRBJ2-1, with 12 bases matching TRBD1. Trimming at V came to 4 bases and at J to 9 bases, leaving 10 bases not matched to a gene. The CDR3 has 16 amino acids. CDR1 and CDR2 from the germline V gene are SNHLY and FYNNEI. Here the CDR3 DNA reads TGTGCCAGCAGTGCCACCTTAGGGACAGGGGGCGTTGAGCAGTTCTTC. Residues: CASSATLGTGGVEQFF.

CDR3 loop: CASSKGTGGTEAFF. The CDR3 DNA is TGCGCCAGCAGTAAGGGGACAGGGGGCACTGAAGCTTTCTTT. J is TRBJ1-1 and V is TRBV10-2; 11 nucleotides line up with TRBD1. The CDR3 extends over 14 amino acids. From germline, CDR1 is WSHSY and CDR2 SAAADI. The trim removed 5 bases at V and 4 bases at J, leaving 3 bases unmatched.

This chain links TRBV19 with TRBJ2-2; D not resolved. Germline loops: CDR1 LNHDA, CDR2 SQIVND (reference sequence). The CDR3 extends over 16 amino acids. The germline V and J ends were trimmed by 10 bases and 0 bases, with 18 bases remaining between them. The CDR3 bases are TGTGCCACCACCTCAGGTGTCCAAACGAACACCGGGGAGCTGTTTTTT. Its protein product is CATTSGVQTNTGELFF.

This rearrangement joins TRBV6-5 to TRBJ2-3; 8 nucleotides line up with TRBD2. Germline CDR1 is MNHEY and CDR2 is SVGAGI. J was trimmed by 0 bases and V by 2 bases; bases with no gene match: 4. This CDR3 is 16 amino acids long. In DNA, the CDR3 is TGTGCCAGCAGTTACGCGGCTAGCGGGAGCACAGATACGCAGTATTTT. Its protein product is CASSYAASGSTDTQYF.

The CDR3 region is CASATNREIPNEQFF. DNA of the CDR3: TGCGCCAGTGCTACCAACAGGGAAATCCCGAATGAGCAGTTCTTC. This sequence joins TRBV5-1 and TRBJ2-1; possible D gene TRBD1, 6 bases. V shed 8 bases and J shed 7 bases, with 22 bases lying between them. CDR1 and CDR2 from the germline V gene are SGHRS and YFSETQ. This CDR3 comprises 15 residues.

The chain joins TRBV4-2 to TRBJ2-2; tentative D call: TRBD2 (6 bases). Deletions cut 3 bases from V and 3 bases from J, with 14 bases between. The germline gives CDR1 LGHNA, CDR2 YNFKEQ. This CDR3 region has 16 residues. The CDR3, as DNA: TGTGCCAGCAGCCATCTAGCGAATTCGGACACCGGGGAGCTGTTTTTT. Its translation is CASSHLANSDTGELFF.

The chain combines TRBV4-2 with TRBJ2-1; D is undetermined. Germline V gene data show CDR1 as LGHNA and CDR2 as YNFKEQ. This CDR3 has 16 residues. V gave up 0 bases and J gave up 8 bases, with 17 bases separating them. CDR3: CASSQELTSRRHEQFF. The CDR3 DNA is TGTGCCAGCAGCCAAGAGCTGACTTCCCGGAGACATGAGCAGTTCTTC.

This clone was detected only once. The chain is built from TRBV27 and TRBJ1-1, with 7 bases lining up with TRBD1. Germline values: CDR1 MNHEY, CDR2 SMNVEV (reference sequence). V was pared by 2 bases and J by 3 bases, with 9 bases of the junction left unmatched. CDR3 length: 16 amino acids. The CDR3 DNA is TGTGCCAGCAGTTTAGGCCCAGGGGGGATGTACACTGAAGCTTTCTTT. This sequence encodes CASSLGPGGMYTEAFF.

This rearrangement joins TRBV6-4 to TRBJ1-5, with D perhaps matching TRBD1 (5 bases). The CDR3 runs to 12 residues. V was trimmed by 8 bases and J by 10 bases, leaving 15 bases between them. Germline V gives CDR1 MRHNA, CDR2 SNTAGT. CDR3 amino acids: CASSGPKVPQHF. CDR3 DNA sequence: TGTGCCAGCTCAGGGCCGAAGGTACCCCAGCATTTT.

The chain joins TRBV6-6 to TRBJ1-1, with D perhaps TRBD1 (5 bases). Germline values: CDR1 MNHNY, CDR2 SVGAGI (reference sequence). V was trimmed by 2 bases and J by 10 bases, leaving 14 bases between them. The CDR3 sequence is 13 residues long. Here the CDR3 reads CASSYRGGSAAFF. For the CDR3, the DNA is TGTGCCAGCAGTTACCGCGGGGGATCGGCAGCTTTCTTT.

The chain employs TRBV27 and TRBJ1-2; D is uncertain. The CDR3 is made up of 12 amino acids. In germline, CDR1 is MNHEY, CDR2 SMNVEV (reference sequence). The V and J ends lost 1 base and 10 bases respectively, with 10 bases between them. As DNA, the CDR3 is TGTGCCAGCAGTTTATTGGGAGTCGACTACACCTTC. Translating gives CASSLLGVDYTF.

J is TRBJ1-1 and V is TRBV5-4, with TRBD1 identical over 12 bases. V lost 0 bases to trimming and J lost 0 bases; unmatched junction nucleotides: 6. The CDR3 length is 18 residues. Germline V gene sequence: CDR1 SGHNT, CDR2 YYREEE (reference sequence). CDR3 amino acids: CASSLGTGTGGLNTEAFF. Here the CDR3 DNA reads TGTGCCAGCAGCTTGGGGACCGGGACAGGGGGCCTGAACACTGAAGCTTTCTTT. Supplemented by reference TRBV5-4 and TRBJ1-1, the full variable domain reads ETGVTQSPTHLIKTRGQQVTLRCSSQSGHNTVSWYQQALGQGPQFIFQYYREEENGRGNFPPRFSGLQFPNYSSELNVNALELDDSALYLCASSLGTGTGGLNTEAFFGQGTRLTVV.

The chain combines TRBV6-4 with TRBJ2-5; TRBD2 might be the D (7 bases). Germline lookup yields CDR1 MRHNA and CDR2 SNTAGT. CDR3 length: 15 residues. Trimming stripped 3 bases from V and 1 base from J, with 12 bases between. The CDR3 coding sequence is TGTGCCAGCAGTGAATGGGCGGGGGCCCAAGAGACCCAGTACTTC. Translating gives CASSEWAGAQETQYF.

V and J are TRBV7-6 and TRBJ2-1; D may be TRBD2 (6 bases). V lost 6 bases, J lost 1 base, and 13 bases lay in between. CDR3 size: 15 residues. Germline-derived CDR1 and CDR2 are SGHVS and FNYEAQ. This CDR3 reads CASRASDSSYNEQFF. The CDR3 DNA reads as TGTGCCAGCAGGGCTAGCGACTCATCCTACAATGAGCAGTTCTTC.

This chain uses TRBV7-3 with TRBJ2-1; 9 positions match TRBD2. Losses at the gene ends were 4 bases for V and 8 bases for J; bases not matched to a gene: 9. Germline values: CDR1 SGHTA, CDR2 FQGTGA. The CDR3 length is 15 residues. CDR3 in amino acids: CASSSQPSGMDEQFF. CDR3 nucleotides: TGTGCCAGCAGCTCCCAGCCTAGCGGGATGGATGAGCAGTTCTTC. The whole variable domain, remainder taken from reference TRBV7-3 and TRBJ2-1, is GAGVSQTPSNKVTEKGKYVELRCDPISGHTALYWYRQSLGQGPEFLIYFQGTGAADDSGLPNDRFFAVRPEGSVSTLKIQRTERGDSAVYLCASSSQPSGMDEQFFGPGTRLTVL.

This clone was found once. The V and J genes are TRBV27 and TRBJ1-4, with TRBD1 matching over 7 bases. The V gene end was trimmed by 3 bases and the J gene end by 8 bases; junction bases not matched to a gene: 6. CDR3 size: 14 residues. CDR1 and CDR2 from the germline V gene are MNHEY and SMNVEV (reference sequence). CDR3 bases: TGTGCCAGCAGTTTCCGACAGGGTTGGGAAAAACTGTTTTTT. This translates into CASSFRQGWEKLFF.

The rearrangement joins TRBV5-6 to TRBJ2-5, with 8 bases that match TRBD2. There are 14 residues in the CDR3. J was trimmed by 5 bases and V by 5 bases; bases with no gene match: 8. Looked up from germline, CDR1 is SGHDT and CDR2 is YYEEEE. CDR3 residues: CASRPGGGQETQYF. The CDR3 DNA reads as TGTGCCAGCAGACCTGGCGGGGGGCAGGAGACCCAGTACTTC.

In DNA form, the CDR3 reads TGTGCCTGGCGACAGGGGGCAGGAGGCTACACCTTC. It yields the protein CAWRQGAGGYTF. V usage is TRBV30 and J usage is TRBJ1-2; 10 bases match TRBD1. The V gene end was trimmed by 5 bases and the J gene end by 8 bases; junction bases not matched to a gene: 5. CDR3 length equals 12 residues. Germline V gene lookup returns CDR1 GTSNPN and CDR2 SVGIG (reference sequence).

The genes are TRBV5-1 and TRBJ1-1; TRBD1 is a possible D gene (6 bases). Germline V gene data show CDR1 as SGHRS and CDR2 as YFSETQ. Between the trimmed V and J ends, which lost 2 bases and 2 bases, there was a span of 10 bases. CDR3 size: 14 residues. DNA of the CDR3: TGCGCCAGCAGCTTACAGGGCCCCAACACTGAAGCTTTCTTT. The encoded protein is CASSLQGPNTEAFF.

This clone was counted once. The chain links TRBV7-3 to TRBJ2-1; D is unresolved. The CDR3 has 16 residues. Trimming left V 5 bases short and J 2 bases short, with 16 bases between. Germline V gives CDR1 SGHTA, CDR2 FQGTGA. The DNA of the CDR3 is TGTGCCAGCAGCAGATCACGGGTCCCCCCCTACAATGAGCAGTTCTTC. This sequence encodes CASSRSRVPPYNEQFF.